In its sample, the clone carrying this T cell receptor beta chain was seen a few times. Antigen unknown. J lost 4 bases, V lost 1 base, and 7 bases had no gene match. The length of the CDR3 is 18 residues. Germline loops: CDR1 LGHNA, CDR2 YNFKEQ. The data originate from a study of blood T cells in healthy people across ages. Overall study findings and caveats: Both higher diversity and more naive CD4+ cells marked long-lived donors when set against aged donors.

For the second PCR, which ran for about 7 to 12 cycles, a sample-barcoded 5' primer and a J-beta primer mix were used. TCRdb recomputed calls from the 5' RACE reads with MiXCR, one row per CDR3 protein. Of hundreds of thousands of distinct CDR3 sequences in the sample, approximately 52% were seen once. The receptor was derived from a man in his sixties in good health. V gene TRBV4-2 combines with J gene TRBJ2-3; 14 bases map to TRBD2. The sequenced material came from blood. The CDR3 DNA follows: TGTGCCAGCAGCCAAGGACTAGCGGGAGGGGGTAGGGCAGATACGCAGTATTTT. Its translation: CASSQGLAGGGRADTQYF.